The rows below give T cell receptor beta chains drawn from one sample of a study of vaccination and CD4 T cells after COVID-19. TCRdb redid the calling of the PCR reads with MiXCR, one entry per CDR3 protein. In the table there are 31,000 or so distinct CDR3 sequences, approximately 48% of which are singletons. Material: CD4+ T cells from blood, obtained about 7 months after SARS-CoV-2 vaccination. The receptors shown here come from a human donor who had recovered from COVID-19. CDR3s include the opening cysteine and the closing phenylalanine or tryptophan. Fields, in order: D gene, J gene, clone size, V gene, CDR3 protein, CDR3 DNA. D genes are given only for firm matches. Expanded clones are given a class, and other clones once, few, many or no size at all.

D gene: -; J gene: TRBJ2-2; clone size: -; V gene: TRBV7-9; CDR3 protein: CASSFVDRAGELFF; CDR3 DNA: TGTGCCAGCAGCTTTGTAGATAGGGCCGGGGAGCTGTTTTTT
D gene: -; J gene: TRBJ2-6; clone size: -; V gene: TRBV7-9; CDR3 protein: CASSRTTWGTGANVLTF; CDR3 DNA: TGTGCCAGCAGCCGCACGACTTGGGGGACTGGGGCCAACGTCCTGACTTTC
D gene: TRBD2; J gene: TRBJ2-3; clone size: -; V gene: TRBV20-1; CDR3 protein: CSAKMMLAGFGTDTQYF; CDR3 DNA: TGCAGTGCAAAGATGATGCTAGCGGGATTCGGAACAGATACGCAGTATTTT
D gene: TRBD2; J gene: TRBJ2-5; clone size: few; V gene: TRBV7-3; CDR3 protein: CASQASGTETQYF; CDR3 DNA: TGTGCCAGCCAGGCTAGCGGGACGGAGACCCAGTACTTC
D gene: -; J gene: TRBJ1-2; clone size: -; V gene: TRBV7-3; CDR3 protein: CASSLGTGPDGYTF; CDR3 DNA: TGTGCCAGCAGCTTGGGTACAGGTCCCGATGGCTACACCTTC
D gene: -; J gene: TRBJ1-5; clone size: once; V gene: TRBV28; CDR3 protein: CASSTGTTSNQPQHF; CDR3 DNA: TGTGCCAGCAGTACTGGGACAACGAGCAATCAGCCCCAGCATTTT
D gene: TRBD1; J gene: TRBJ2-2; clone size: medium-sized; V gene: TRBV28; CDR3 protein: CASSPGGVTTGELFF; CDR3 DNA: TGTGCCAGCAGCCCAGGGGGCGTGACCACCGGGGAGCTGTTTTTT
D gene: -; J gene: TRBJ2-2; clone size: -; V gene: TRBV15; CDR3 protein: CATSRDPPPGTGELFF; CDR3 DNA: TGTGCCACCAGCAGAGATCCCCCCCCTGGGACCGGGGAGCTGTTTTTT
D gene: -; J gene: TRBJ1-3; clone size: -; V gene: TRBV20-1; CDR3 protein: CSARDISPDGNTIYF; CDR3 DNA: TGCAGTGCTAGAGATATTAGTCCAGATGGAAACACCATATATTTT
D gene: TRBD1; J gene: TRBJ1-5; clone size: few; V gene: TRBV11-2; CDR3 protein: CASSPNRGGQPQHF; CDR3 DNA: TGTGCCAGCAGCCCTAACAGGGGAGGTCAGCCCCAGCATTTT
D gene: -; J gene: TRBJ2-3; clone size: -; V gene: TRBV7-9; CDR3 protein: CTSSFKYTQYF; CDR3 DNA: TGTACCAGCAGCTTTAAATATACGCAGTATTTT
D gene: TRBD1; J gene: TRBJ2-1; clone size: -; V gene: TRBV28; CDR3 protein: CARAGTGVSEQFF; CDR3 DNA: TGTGCCAGGGCCGGGACAGGGGTTAGTGAGCAGTTCTTC
D gene: TRBD2; J gene: TRBJ2-3; clone size: -; V gene: TRBV5-4; CDR3 protein: CASSLAGLEIVTQYF; CDR3 DNA: TGTGCCAGCAGCTTGGCGGGACTAGAAATAGTTACGCAGTATTTT
D gene: TRBD1; J gene: TRBJ1-5; clone size: few; V gene: TRBV11-2; CDR3 protein: CASSPGQGSLNQPQHF; CDR3 DNA: TGTGCCAGCAGCCCGGGACAGGGGAGTCTAAATCAGCCCCAGCATTTT
D gene: -; J gene: TRBJ2-7; clone size: -; V gene: TRBV11-2; CDR3 protein: CASSPTRSSYEQYF; CDR3 DNA: TGTGCCAGCAGCCCTACTAGGTCTTCTTACGAGCAGTACTTC
D gene: TRBD2; J gene: TRBJ2-1; clone size: -; V gene: TRBV20-1; CDR3 protein: CSARDERGGPADEQFF; CDR3 DNA: TGCAGTGCTAGAGATGAGCGGGGAGGGCCTGCGGATGAGCAGTTCTTC
D gene: -; J gene: TRBJ1-3; clone size: -; V gene: TRBV20-1; CDR3 protein: CSASQGLGSGNTIYF; CDR3 DNA: TGCAGTGCATCTCAGGGATTAGGATCTGGAAACACCATATATTTT
D gene: TRBD2; J gene: TRBJ2-2; clone size: medium-sized; V gene: TRBV25-1; CDR3 protein: CASSGTSDTGELFF; CDR3 DNA: TGTGCCAGCAGTGGGACTAGCGACACCGGGGAGCTGTTTTTT
D gene: -; J gene: TRBJ2-7; clone size: -; V gene: TRBV6-5; CDR3 protein: CASSTQVSGNYEQYF; CDR3 DNA: TGTGCCAGCAGTACTCAAGTTAGCGGAAACTACGAGCAGTACTTC
D gene: -; J gene: TRBJ2-7; clone size: -; V gene: TRBV7-9; CDR3 protein: CASSSLAGPTGEQYF; CDR3 DNA: TGTGCCAGCAGCTCGTTAGCGGGCCCAACAGGGGAGCAGTACTTC
D gene: -; J gene: TRBJ2-4; clone size: -; V gene: TRBV4-1; CDR3 protein: CASSQDQRDIQYF; CDR3 DNA: TGCGCCAGCAGCCAAGATCAAAGGGACATTCAGTACTTC
D gene: -; J gene: TRBJ2-7; clone size: few; V gene: TRBV19; CDR3 protein: CASSPGPTPSYEQYF; CDR3 DNA: TGTGCCAGTAGCCCGGGCCCAACCCCCTCCTACGAGCAGTACTTC
D gene: TRBD2; J gene: TRBJ2-7; clone size: -; V gene: TRBV28; CDR3 protein: CASSPKSGRAFHEQYF; CDR3 DNA: TGTGCCAGCAGTCCAAAGAGCGGGAGGGCCTTCCACGAGCAGTACTTC
D gene: -; J gene: TRBJ1-2; clone size: -; V gene: TRBV7-3; CDR3 protein: CASSPSGGQSYTF; CDR3 DNA: TGTGCCAGCAGCCCAAGCGGGGGGCAGAGCTACACCTTC
D gene: TRBD2; J gene: TRBJ2-7; clone size: once; V gene: TRBV20-1; CDR3 protein: CSAPTSGTTYEQYF; CDR3 DNA: TGCAGTGCTCCGACTAGCGGGACTACCTACGAGCAGTACTTC
D gene: -; J gene: TRBJ2-1; clone size: -; V gene: TRBV6-1; CDR3 protein: CASSEGYNEQFF; CDR3 DNA: TGTGCCAGCAGTGAAGGGTACAATGAGCAGTTCTTC
D gene: -; J gene: TRBJ2-5; clone size: few; V gene: TRBV29-1; CDR3 protein: CSSGGQAIQETQYF; CDR3 DNA: TGCAGCTCTGGGGGGCAGGCGATACAAGAGACCCAGTACTTC
D gene: -; J gene: TRBJ1-1; clone size: -; V gene: TRBV20-1; CDR3 protein: CSARDGPWRTEAFF; CDR3 DNA: TGCAGTGCTAGAGATGGACCGTGGCGCACTGAAGCTTTCTTT
D gene: -; J gene: TRBJ2-7; clone size: once; V gene: TRBV20-1; CDR3 protein: CSARVPRDISYEQYF; CDR3 DNA: TGCAGTGCTAGAGTGCCCCGGGACATCTCCTACGAGCAGTACTTC
D gene: -; J gene: TRBJ1-5; clone size: -; V gene: TRBV7-8; CDR3 protein: CASSQTAGANQPQHF; CDR3 DNA: TGTGCCAGCAGCCAGACGGCAGGGGCTAATCAGCCCCAGCATTTT
D gene: -; J gene: TRBJ2-2; clone size: -; V gene: TRBV30; CDR3 protein: CAWRSGGRDTGELFF; CDR3 DNA: TGTGCCTGGAGATCCGGGGGCAGGGACACCGGGGAGCTGTTTTTT
D gene: TRBD2; J gene: TRBJ2-3; clone size: -; V gene: TRBV6-1; CDR3 protein: CATGGIGGGRGDTQYF; CDR3 DNA: TGTGCCACAGGAGGAATAGGAGGCGGGAGGGGAGATACGCAGTATTTT
D gene: TRBD2; J gene: TRBJ2-5; clone size: -; V gene: TRBV6-2/TRBV6-3; CDR3 protein: CASRPSGYGGETQYF; CDR3 DNA: TGTGCCAGCAGACCTAGCGGGTACGGGGGAGAGACCCAGTACTTC
D gene: -; J gene: TRBJ1-1; clone size: -; V gene: TRBV19; CDR3 protein: CASSIDLWGTEAFF; CDR3 DNA: TGTGCCAGTAGTATAGATCTATGGGGCACTGAAGCTTTCTTT
D gene: TRBD2; J gene: TRBJ2-3; clone size: -; V gene: TRBV24-1; CDR3 protein: CATSDRLADITDTQYF; CDR3 DNA: TGTGCCACCAGTGATCGACTAGCGGATATCACAGATACGCAGTATTTT
D gene: TRBD2; J gene: TRBJ2-3; clone size: -; V gene: TRBV7-9; CDR3 protein: CASSFTGGDTQYF; CDR3 DNA: TGTGCCAGCAGTTTTACGGGGGGAGATACGCAGTATTTT
D gene: -; J gene: TRBJ1-5; clone size: few; V gene: TRBV27; CDR3 protein: CASSGLSVNQPQHF; CDR3 DNA: TGTGCCAGCAGCGGGTTGAGCGTAAATCAGCCCCAGCATTTT
D gene: -; J gene: TRBJ2-1; clone size: -; V gene: TRBV4-1; CDR3 protein: CASSQDIGNEQFF; CDR3 DNA: TGCGCCAGCAGCCAAGATATAGGGAATGAGCAGTTCTTC
D gene: TRBD2; J gene: TRBJ2-2; clone size: -; V gene: TRBV19; CDR3 protein: CASSRTSGRANTGELFF; CDR3 DNA: TGTGCCAGTAGTAGGACTAGCGGGAGGGCGAACACCGGGGAGCTGTTTTTT
D gene: TRBD2; J gene: TRBJ2-3; clone size: few; V gene: TRBV20-1; CDR3 protein: CSAREAGGVDTQYF; CDR3 DNA: TGCAGTGCTAGAGAGGCGGGAGGAGTAGATACGCAGTATTTT
D gene: -; J gene: TRBJ2-3; clone size: few; V gene: TRBV7-2; CDR3 protein: CASSFVADTQYF; CDR3 DNA: TGTGCCAGCAGCTTTGTCGCAGATACGCAGTATTTT
D gene: -; J gene: TRBJ2-5; clone size: -; V gene: TRBV18; CDR3 protein: CASSSSPQETQYF; CDR3 DNA: TGTGCCAGCTCATCTAGTCCCCAAGAGACCCAGTACTTC
D gene: -; J gene: TRBJ1-2; clone size: few; V gene: TRBV10-1; CDR3 protein: CATSNTRYGYTF; CDR3 DNA: TGCGCCACCTCCAATACACGCTATGGCTACACCTTC
D gene: TRBD2; J gene: TRBJ2-7; clone size: -; V gene: TRBV6-5; CDR3 protein: CASSYSSGRDGSYEQYF; CDR3 DNA: TGTGCCAGCAGTTACTCTAGCGGGAGGGATGGCTCCTACGAGCAGTACTTC
D gene: -; J gene: TRBJ1-5; clone size: -; V gene: TRBV2; CDR3 protein: CASSYFDRPNQPQHF; CDR3 DNA: TGTGCCAGCAGCTACTTCGACAGGCCGAATCAGCCCCAGCATTTT
D gene: TRBD2; J gene: TRBJ2-7; clone size: -; V gene: TRBV19; CDR3 protein: CASRISGASYEQYF; CDR3 DNA: TGTGCCAGTAGGATTAGCGGGGCCAGCTACGAGCAGTACTTC